This TCR beta chain was recorded in a study of control samples from healthy donors and cancer patients (dated by TCRdb to 2020 to 2022). To prepare the library, the immunoSEQ multiplex PCR assay was applied. This immuneACCESS table, as held by TCRdb, lists in-frame sequences with V and J called but not all clones. Of the missing ones, under half trace to an unresolved V gene in checked studies; the others have no known cause. The sample contains around 140,000 clones, around nine tenths of them found a single time. The top ten clonotypes cover 5.5% to 7% of the sample. Points on this clone: Its antigen is unknown. No much larger clonotype is one base removed from it; base qualities were not supplied.

The CDR3 numbers 15 residues from cysteine through phenylalanine. This entry keeps only the CDR3 DNA: 45 bases, framed from base 1. From the germline V gene, CDR1 is SGHDN and CDR2 is FVKESK. V sheds 2 bases and J sheds 1 base, leaving 9 bases between their ends. Recombination joined TRBV14 with TRBJ1-3; the D gene is unclear. Sequencing was performed on blood. The source of this sequence is a man between 18 and 29 years old in good health. This receptor has the CDR3 CASSQSSGSGNTIYF. The nucleotides read TGTGCCAGCAGCCAAAGCTCGGGATCTGGAAACACCATATATTTT.